This is a list of T cell receptor beta chains from one sample in a study of blood T cell repertoires in COVID-19. The table came from immunoSEQ multiplex PCR; TCRdb's copy has only in-frame clones and leaves some out. The top ten hold more than 8.5% of the sample, which has around 260,000 clones, 80% to 90% seen once. Sequenced sample: peripheral blood. The receptors stem from a woman in her seventies with COVID-19, enrolled during active disease. The CDR3 runs from the conserved cysteine through the conserved F or W. The order of the fields is V gene, D gene, clone size, CDR3 protein. A D gene is named only where the DNA matches it firmly. Not every row has a clone size; where given, it reads once, few, many or a size class.

V gene: TRBV11-1; D gene: -; clone size: -; CDR3 protein: CASSLAAGKNYGYTF
V gene: TRBV21-1; D gene: -; clone size: -; CDR3 protein: CASSKPRVDQPQHF
V gene: TRBV28; D gene: TRBD2; clone size: -; CDR3 protein: CASSPSSGRRNEQFF
V gene: TRBV2; D gene: TRBD1; clone size: -; CDR3 protein: CASRDRVNSPLHF
V gene: TRBV11-3; D gene: -; clone size: -; CDR3 protein: CASSQDMNTEAFF
V gene: TRBV3-1/TRBV3-2; D gene: TRBD1; clone size: -; CDR3 protein: CASSRIQGAGNTIYF
V gene: TRBV2; D gene: -; clone size: -; CDR3 protein: CASSVDRFSYEQYF
V gene: TRBV6-2/TRBV6-3; D gene: -; clone size: -; CDR3 protein: CASSYGGAVQPQHF
V gene: TRBV5-5; D gene: -; clone size: -; CDR3 protein: CASSTLRDKFYNEQFF
V gene: TRBV7-8; D gene: TRBD2; clone size: -; CDR3 protein: CASSPGTSGKYEQYF
V gene: TRBV27; D gene: -; clone size: -; CDR3 protein: CASSHTYEQYF
V gene: TRBV7-2; D gene: TRBD1; clone size: -; CDR3 protein: CASSLETGGYEQYF
V gene: TRBV30; D gene: -; clone size: -; CDR3 protein: CAWRTQGSGNTIYF
V gene: TRBV2; D gene: -; clone size: -; CDR3 protein: CASSEQGPGQPQHF
V gene: TRBV28; D gene: -; clone size: -; CDR3 protein: CASIPWQQGGETQYF
V gene: TRBV2; D gene: TRBD1; clone size: -; CDR3 protein: CASKGQGVRNSPLHF
V gene: TRBV27; D gene: TRBD2; clone size: -; CDR3 protein: CASSLSSGSITDTQYF
V gene: TRBV18; D gene: TRBD1; clone size: once; CDR3 protein: CASSLQGDYGYTF
V gene: TRBV7-3; D gene: -; clone size: -; CDR3 protein: CASSLVGAGVYETQYF
V gene: TRBV12-3/TRBV12-4; D gene: -; clone size: -; CDR3 protein: CASSFEGGGYTF
V gene: TRBV12-3/TRBV12-4; D gene: -; clone size: -; CDR3 protein: CASSLQGQDGYTF
V gene: TRBV2; D gene: -; clone size: once; CDR3 protein: CASSGITGAGSYNEQFF
V gene: TRBV28; D gene: -; clone size: -; CDR3 protein: CASSLRYEQYF
V gene: TRBV30; D gene: -; clone size: -; CDR3 protein: CAWDSGGNTEAFF